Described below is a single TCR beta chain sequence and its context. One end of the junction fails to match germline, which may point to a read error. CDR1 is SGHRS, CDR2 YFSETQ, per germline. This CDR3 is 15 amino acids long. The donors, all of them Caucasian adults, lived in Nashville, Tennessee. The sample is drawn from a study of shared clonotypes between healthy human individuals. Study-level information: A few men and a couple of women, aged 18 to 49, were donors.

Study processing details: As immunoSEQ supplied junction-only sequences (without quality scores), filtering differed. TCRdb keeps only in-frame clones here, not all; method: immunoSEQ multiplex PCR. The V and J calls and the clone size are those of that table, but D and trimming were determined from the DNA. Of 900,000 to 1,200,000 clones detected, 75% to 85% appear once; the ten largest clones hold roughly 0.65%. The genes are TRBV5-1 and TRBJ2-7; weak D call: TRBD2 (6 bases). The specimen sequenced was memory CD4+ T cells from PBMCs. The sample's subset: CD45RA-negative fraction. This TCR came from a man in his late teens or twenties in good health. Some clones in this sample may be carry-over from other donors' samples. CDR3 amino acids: CANSLGLASTTRQYF. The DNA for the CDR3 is TGCGCCAACAGCTTGGGTCTAGCGAGCACTACGAGGCAGTACTTC. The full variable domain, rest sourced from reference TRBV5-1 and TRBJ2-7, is KAGVTQTPRYLIKTRGQQVTLSCSPISGHRSVSWYQQTPGQGLQFLFEYFSETQRNKGNFPGRFSGRQFSNSRSEMNVSTLELGDSALYLCANSLGLASTTRQYFGPGTRLTVT.